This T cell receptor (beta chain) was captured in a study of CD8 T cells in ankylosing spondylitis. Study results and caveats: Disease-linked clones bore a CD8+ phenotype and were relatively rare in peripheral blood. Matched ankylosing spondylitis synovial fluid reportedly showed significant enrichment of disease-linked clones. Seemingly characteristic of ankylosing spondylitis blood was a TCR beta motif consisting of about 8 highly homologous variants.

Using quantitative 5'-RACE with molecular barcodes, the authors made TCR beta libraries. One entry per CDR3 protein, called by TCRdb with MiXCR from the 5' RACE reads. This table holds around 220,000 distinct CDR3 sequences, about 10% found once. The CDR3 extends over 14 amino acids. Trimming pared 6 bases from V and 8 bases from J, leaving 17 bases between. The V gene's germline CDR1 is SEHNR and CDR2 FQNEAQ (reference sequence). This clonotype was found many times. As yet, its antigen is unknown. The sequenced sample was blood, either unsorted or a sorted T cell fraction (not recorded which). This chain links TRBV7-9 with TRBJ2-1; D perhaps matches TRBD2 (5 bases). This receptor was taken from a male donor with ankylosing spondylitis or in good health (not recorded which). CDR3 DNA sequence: TGTGCCAGCAGTTCCCCTCCTAGCTCGCATGAGCAGTTCTTC. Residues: CASSSPPSSHEQFF.